This entry is about one T cell receptor beta chain. The antigen it binds to is not known. Base qualities are not provided; no much larger clone lies one nucleotide away. This specimen belongs to a study of radiation and T cells in renal cell carcinoma (dated by TCRdb to 2020 to 2021). With respect to the entire study: In total, approximately 53 samples underwent TCR beta sequencing: some 26 tumors plus 27 peripheral blood samples. The final blood draw was performed at 4 weeks after radiation, at the same time as nephrectomy. In the approximately 53 samples combined, fewer than 5 million unique CDR3 nucleotide sequences were found, encoding 3,000,000 or so unique CDR3 amino acid sequences. The study at large found these results: Changes in the blood repertoire were not tracked past 4 weeks after treatment. In blood, the top tumor clonotypes increased from baseline to 2 weeks after radiation and then shrank by 4 weeks, which suggests a temporary expansion of tumor-resident clones. The single-armed trial design could not address effects of radiation dose or scheduling on the TCR repertoire. No pretreatment tumor biopsies were available, so the baseline intratumoral presence of clonotypes could not be determined.

The immunoSEQ kit was used, according to the manufacturer's recommendations, to generate TCR beta libraries from genomic DNA. For library preparation, a first multiplex PCR was performed with proprietary primers, followed by a second PCR in which unique barcodes were added, and bead cleanups were performed after each round. Each sample batch included a kit-provided positive control reaction and a negative control reaction. The final libraries were assessed on an Agilent 4200 TapeStation D1000 ScreenTape, pooled by volume, and quantified by qPCR. Sequencing was performed on an Illumina NextSeq500 using a MidOutput 150-cycle cartridge, with 156 Read1 cycles, 15 Index1 cycles, and the kit custom primers. The pooled library was loaded at 1.0 pM with an approximately 20% PhiX control spike-in. For the original study's pipeline: The vendor-processed data were analyzed in R, and a clonotype was defined as all T cells that share the same CDR3 nucleotide sequence. For clone abundance analyses, frequencies were normalized to the 10,000 most abundant clones per sample. Public T cell clones, which averaged fewer than five per sample, were removed prior to analysis. An abundance difference of at least 32-fold between compartments was the criterion for calling clonotypes tumor-enriched or baseline blood-enriched. A beta-binomial differential abundance model was used to identify clonotypes that expanded or contracted between blood time points. Tumor-blood repertoire similarity was measured with the Baroni-Urbani and Buser coefficient, and groups were compared using two-tailed Wilcoxon tests in R. Imported from immuneACCESS, the table was reduced by TCRdb to in-frame sequences with V and J called. These copies leave out some clones; in studies compared against another copy, an unresolved V gene accounts for under half, and the cause of the remainder is not known. V and J calls and clone size are copied from that table; D and trimming were computed from the DNA. For this sample there are roughly 160,000 clones; less than 90% appear just once. The biggest ten clones account for around 10% of the sample.

The CDR3 starts with the cysteine, ends with the phenylalanine, and has 12 residues. Kept here is only the CDR3 DNA, which spans 36 bases and is read in frame from base 1. Trimming removed 6 bases from V and 1 base from J, leaving 1 base between the germline ends. CDR1 and CDR2, looked up from the germline V gene, are SNHLY and FYNNEI. Explained via the paper, the time point label denotes: blood 4 weeks post-SBRT, at nephrectomy. What this sample's treatment or condition label stands for: 15 Gy SBRT to primary tumor, nephrectomy 4 weeks later. Samples came from a clinical trial, in which primary renal cell carcinomas received 15 Gy stereotactic body radiation therapy followed by nephrectomy 4 weeks later. To track tumor-enriched clonotypes, serial peripheral blood was sampled from radiation-treated patients at baseline and at 2 weeks and 4 weeks after SBRT. Every patient had renal cell carcinoma of clear cell pathology. The QIAamp DNA Blood Mini Kit (Qiagen) was used to prepare genomic DNA for TCR sequencing. Samples were included in the analyses only if all quality control checks were passed.

The sequencing used blood, collected from a patient whose treatment included radiotherapy and nephrectomy. The source is a woman between 45 and 60 years old with renal cell carcinoma. Recombination joined TRBV2 with TRBJ2-6, with no D gene named confidently. The DNA reads as follows: TGTGCCAGCAGGTCTGGGGCCAACGTCCTGACTTTC. This codes for CASRSGANVLTF. The full variable domain, completed from the reference TRBV2 and TRBJ2-6 proteins outside the CDR3, reads EPEVTQTPSHQVTQMGQEVILRCVPISNHLYFYWYRQILGQKVEFLVSFYNNEISEKSEIFDDQFSVERPDGSNFTLKIRSTKLEDSAMYFCASRSGANVLTFGAGSRLTVL.